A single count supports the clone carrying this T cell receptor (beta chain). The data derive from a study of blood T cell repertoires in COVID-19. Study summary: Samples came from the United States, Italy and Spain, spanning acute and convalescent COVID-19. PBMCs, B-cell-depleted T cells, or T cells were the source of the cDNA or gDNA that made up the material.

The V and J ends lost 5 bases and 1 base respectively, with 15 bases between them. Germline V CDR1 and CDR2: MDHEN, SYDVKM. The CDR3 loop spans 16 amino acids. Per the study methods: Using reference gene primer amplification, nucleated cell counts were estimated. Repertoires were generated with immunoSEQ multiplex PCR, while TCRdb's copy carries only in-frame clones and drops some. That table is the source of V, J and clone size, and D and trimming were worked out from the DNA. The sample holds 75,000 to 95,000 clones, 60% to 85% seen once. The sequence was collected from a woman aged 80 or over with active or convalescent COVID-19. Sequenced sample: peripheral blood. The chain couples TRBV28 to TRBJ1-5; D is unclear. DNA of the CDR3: TGTGCCAGCAGTCGCCCCTCACTAGGGAGCAATCAGCCCCAGCATTTT. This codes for CASSRPSLGSNQPQHF.